The TCR beta chain under discussion was sequenced for a study of post-analysis software for immune sequencing data. Study-wide context: Both relapsing-remitting and secondary progressive multiple sclerosis featured among the disease courses, as did progressive-relapsing multiple sclerosis. Study-level findings and limits: Five TRBV segments, TRBV5-6, TRBV5-1 and TRBV20-1 among them, were found more frequent in patients than controls.

Included in the TCR beta cDNA libraries were unique molecular identifiers. TCRdb ran MiXCR on the PCR reads and lists one entry per CDR3 protein. The table records approximately 570,000 distinct CDR3 sequences, roughly 47% of them present only once. About this clonotype: Its matching antigen is unknown.

Germline V gene data show CDR1 as MGHRA and CDR2 as YSYEKL. The ends were cut back, 0 bases at V and 4 bases at J, with 16 bases in the middle. This CDR3 region has 16 residues. The V call is TRBV4-1, the J call TRBJ2-7; D gene uncertain. The sequence derives from a girl aged 10 to 17 with multiple sclerosis. What was sequenced was blood. CDR3 bases: TGCGCCAGCAGCCAAGAGGGTGGTAGCAGGAGATACGAGCAGTACTTC. Its protein is CASSQEGGSRRYEQYF.